This is a list of T cell receptor beta chains from one sample in a study of sequential checkpoint blockade in melanoma. Repertoires were generated with immunoSEQ multiplex PCR, while TCRdb's copy carries only in-frame clones and drops some. The table shows roughly 18,000 clones, with roughly four fifths occurring only once. The material sequenced was CD8+ T cells sorted from blood (inferred from file names), taken from a patient given nivolumab and ipilimumab in sequence. The receptors originated from a human donor with melanoma. CDR3s include the opening cysteine and the closing phenylalanine or tryptophan. A D gene is named only where the DNA matches it firmly. Not all rows give a size; the values are once, few, many and, for expanded clones, a class.

J: TRBJ2-7
size: few
V: TRBV7-9
D: TRBD2
CDR3: CASSLDGPASGNHEQYF
DNA: TGTGCCAGCAGCTTAGATGGTCCCGCTAGCGGGAACCACGAGCAGTACTTC

J: TRBJ1-2
size: few
V: TRBV12-1
D: NA
CDR3: CASSWRGGYTF
DNA: TGTGCCAGCAGCTGGAGGGGCGGCTACACCTTC

J: TRBJ2-7
size: NA
V: TRBV7-6
D: TRBD2
CDR3: CASSYTSGLGQQYF
DNA: TGTGCCAGCAGCTACACTAGCGGGCTGGGGCAGCAGTACTTC

J: TRBJ1-1
size: NA
V: TRBV7-9
D: TRBD1
CDR3: CASSTRGQGVNTEAFF
DNA: TGTGCCAGCAGCACTAGGGGACAGGGGGTAAACACTGAAGCTTTCTTT

J: TRBJ2-7
size: NA
V: TRBV4-1
D: NA
CDR3: CASSQGGNGYEQYF
DNA: TGCGCCAGCAGCCAAGGAGGGAACGGCTACGAGCAGTACTTC

J: TRBJ1-6
size: NA
V: TRBV30
D: TRBD1
CDR3: CAGRDRGRNSPLHF
DNA: TGTGCGGGGAGGGACAGGGGGCGAAATTCACCCCTCCACTTT

J: TRBJ2-7
size: NA
V: TRBV19
D: NA
CDR3: CASSISVISPSYEQYF
DNA: TGTGCCAGTAGTATTAGCGTGATATCCCCCTCCTACGAGCAGTACTTC

J: TRBJ1-1
size: few
V: TRBV5-4
D: NA
CDR3: CASSLVGRGDTEAFF
DNA: TGTGCCAGCAGCTTAGTGGGGAGAGGTGACACTGAAGCTTTCTTT

J: TRBJ2-6
size: NA
V: TRBV7-9
D: NA
CDR3: CASSNNRRSGANVLTF
DNA: TGTGCCAGCAGCAATAACAGGCGCTCTGGGGCCAACGTCCTGACTTTC

J: TRBJ1-5
size: NA
V: TRBV4-3
D: TRBD1
CDR3: CASSQDLDREGAWPQHF
DNA: TGCGCCAGCAGCCAAGATCTTGACCGAGAGGGGGCTTGGCCCCAGCATTTT

J: TRBJ2-7
size: NA
V: TRBV4-2
D: NA
CDR3: CASSQGRLGYEQYF
DNA: TGTGCCAGCAGCCAAGGGAGACTAGGCTACGAGCAGTACTTC

J: TRBJ2-7
size: NA
V: TRBV28
D: NA
CDR3: CASSPRGTGTPTYEQYF
DNA: TGTGCCAGCAGTCCGAGAGGGACCGGGACACCTACCTACGAGCAGTACTTC

J: TRBJ2-3
size: NA
V: TRBV7-8
D: TRBD2
CDR3: CASSLSGGSTDTQYF
DNA: TGTGCCAGCAGCCTGAGCGGGGGGAGCACAGATACGCAGTATTTT

J: TRBJ2-7
size: once
V: TRBV7-2
D: TRBD2
CDR3: CASSLALAGANYEQYF
DNA: TGTGCCAGCAGCTTAGCGCTAGCGGGAGCCAACTACGAGCAGTACTTC

J: TRBJ2-1
size: once
V: TRBV4-1
D: TRBD2
CDR3: CASSVRLAGTYNEQFF
DNA: TGCGCCAGCAGCGTCAGACTAGCGGGGACCTACAATGAGCAGTTCTTC

J: TRBJ2-7
size: few
V: TRBV5-3
D: NA
CDR3: CASSLNRALTYEQYF
DNA: TGCGCCAGCAGCCTTAACAGGGCACTTACCTACGAGCAGTACTTC

J: TRBJ2-3
size: NA
V: TRBV6-8
D: NA
CDR3: CASSYSSRDTQYF
DNA: TGTGCCAGCAGTTACTCGAGTCGGGATACGCAGTATTTT

J: TRBJ2-7
size: NA
V: TRBV28
D: NA
CDR3: CASRGAGTYEQYF
DNA: TGTGCCTCCCGCGGGGCGGGGACCTACGAGCAGTACTTC

J: TRBJ2-1
size: once
V: TRBV29-1
D: NA
CDR3: CSVIPGNEQFF
DNA: TGCAGCGTTATCCCGGGGAACGAGCAGTTCTTC

J: TRBJ2-7
size: NA
V: TRBV28
D: NA
CDR3: CATRTDSYEQYF
DNA: TGTGCCACCCGGACAGACTCCTACGAGCAGTACTTC

J: TRBJ2-2
size: NA
V: TRBV7-6
D: NA
CDR3: CASSFVGGPNTGELFF
DNA: TGTGCCAGCAGCTTCGTGGGGGGGCCAAACACCGGGGAGCTGTTTTTT

J: TRBJ1-1
size: NA
V: TRBV7-6
D: NA
CDR3: CASSLEGVPASEAFF
DNA: TGTGCCAGCAGCTTAGAGGGGGTCCCCGCGTCAGAAGCTTTCTTT

J: TRBJ1-1
size: NA
V: TRBV29-1
D: TRBD1
CDR3: CSVELPGQGPEAFF
DNA: TGCAGCGTTGAATTACCGGGACAGGGGCCTGAAGCTTTCTTT

J: TRBJ2-1
size: NA
V: TRBV27
D: NA
CDR3: CATSGRGAYNEQFF
DNA: TGTGCCACCTCGGGGAGGGGGGCATACAATGAGCAGTTCTTC

J: TRBJ2-7
size: NA
V: TRBV4-3
D: TRBD2
CDR3: CASSQNVGTIIYEQYF
DNA: TGCGCCAGCAGCCAAAACGTAGGGACTATTATCTACGAGCAGTACTTC

J: TRBJ1-5
size: once
V: TRBV7-8
D: TRBD1
CDR3: CASSLEYGTGEGQPQHF
DNA: TGTGCCAGCAGCTTAGAGTACGGGACAGGGGAAGGTCAGCCCCAGCATTTT

J: TRBJ2-7
size: few
V: TRBV11-2
D: NA
CDR3: CASSLSTFSYGQYF
DNA: TGTGCCAGCAGCTTATCTACCTTCTCCTACGGGCAGTACTTC

J: TRBJ2-5
size: few
V: TRBV9
D: TRBD2
CDR3: CASSGSGRPQETQYF
DNA: TGTGCCAGCAGCGGTAGCGGGAGGCCTCAAGAGACCCAGTACTTC